This TCR beta chain was found in a study of technical replicates of blood from a few donors. The CDR3 covers 14 residues. Germline V gene lookup returns CDR1 SGHTA and CDR2 FQGNSA. V gave up 3 bases and J gave up 7 bases, with 16 bases separating them. The data were produced by immunoSEQ multiplex PCR, yet TCRdb's version contains in-frame clones alone and is incomplete. Of 50,000 to 80,000 clones in the sample, roughly 90% are singletons; the top ten hold about 4.6%. The chain employs TRBV7-2 and TRBJ2-7; tentatively, D is TRBD1 (6 bases). This receptor was identified in a human donor in good health. Some clones in this sample may be carry-over from other donors' samples. Sequenced input: PBMCs. The DNA of the CDR3 is TGTGCCAGCAGCTTCAGACAGGCAGGTTTGGAGCAGTACTTC. Its protein is CASSFRQAGLEQYF.